One and the same sample provided the 4 T cell receptor beta chains below, sequenced in a study of shared clonotypes between healthy human individuals. TCRdb's table, derived via immunoSEQ multiplex PCR, lists solely in-frame clones and lacks some. The sample shows some 2.1 million clones, 93% of them seen only once. CD8 cells classed as naive were CD45RO-negative and positively selected for CCR7, excluding terminally differentiated effector memory CD45RA+ cells. Specimen: naive CD8+ T cells from PBMCs. Receptor source: a man between 18 and 35 years old in good health. Some clones in this sample may be carry-over from other donors' samples.

The rearrangement uses TRBV14 and TRBJ2-1; 14 bases agree with TRBD2. V was clipped by 5 bases and J by 8 bases; unmatched bases: 2. From germline, CDR1 is SGHDN and CDR2 FVKESK. This CDR3 contains 14 residues. Here the CDR3 DNA reads TGTGCCAGCAGCGCGGGACTAGCGGGAGATGAGCAGTTCTTC. This sequence encodes CASSAGLAGDEQFF. Together with reference TRBV14 and TRBJ2-1, the CDR3 gives the full variable domain: EAGVTQFPSHSVIEKGQTVTLRCDPISGHDNLYWYRRVMGKEIKFLLHFVKESKQDESGMPNNRFLAERTGGTYSTLKVQPAELEDSGVYFCASSAGLAGDEQFFGPGTRLTVL.

This clone was picked up a small number of times. This chain connects TRBV7-9 to TRBJ1-5; D remains ambiguous. V lost 5 bases to trimming and J lost 6 bases, with 8 bases between them. In germline, CDR1 is SEHNR, CDR2 FQNEAQ (reference sequence). The CDR3 runs 12 residues. The CDR3 region is CASSIKGQPQHF. The CDR3, as DNA: TGTGCCAGCAGCATTAAAGGTCAGCCCCAGCATTTT.

Note on this clone: The junction shows a germline mismatch at one end, possibly a read error. The chain couples TRBV5-1 to TRBJ2-4; D gene unclear. The CDR3 spans 16 residues. Germline V gene data show CDR1 as SGHRS and CDR2 as YFSETQ. CDR3 loop: CASSLAGAPAKSIQYF. The DNA for the CDR3 is TGCGCCAGCAGCTTGGCGGGTGCGCCAGCCAAAAGCATTCAGTACTTC.

The chain couples TRBV7-9 to TRBJ2-1, with D perhaps matching TRBD2 (6 bases). The CDR3 runs 15 residues. Deletions cut 2 bases from V and 6 bases from J, with 14 bases between. Germline lookup yields CDR1 SEHNR and CDR2 FQNEAQ (reference sequence). The CDR3 sequence is CASSLRASAGNEQFF. For the CDR3, the DNA is TGTGCCAGCAGCTTAAGGGCTAGCGCGGGCAATGAGCAGTTCTTC.